The TCR beta chain described here comes from a study of T cells in Graves' hyperthyroidism and ophthalmopathy. Amplified TCR beta CDR3 regions came from RNA transcripts. HTBI primers were employed in a first-round RT-PCR of the TCR CDR3. MiXCR was run by TCRdb on the multiplex PCR reads, yielding one entry per CDR3 protein. Of 80,000 to 100,000 distinct CDR3 sequences in the sample, 35% to 45% were seen once. Study-wide results and caveats: Among thyroid clonotypes expanded above 0.001, most also appeared in blood. From stable hyperthyroidism, ophthalmopathy was separated by a 13 V-J model.

Stability of Graves' hyperthyroidism was defined as absent ophthalmopathy progression within 18 months. At least ten counts were recorded for this clonotype. The antigen is not known. V was cut by 5 bases and J by 0 bases, with 11 bases left in between. Looked up from germline, CDR1 is SEHNR and CDR2 is FQNEAQ (reference sequence). The CDR3 totals 15 residues. This TCR derives from a woman aged 25-40 years with Graves' hyperthyroidism. Sequencing was carried out using peripheral blood or thyroid tissue (not recorded which). The V gene is TRBV7-9, the J gene TRBJ1-5; D is possibly TRBD1 (6 bases). CDR3 in amino acids: CASSTGQYSNQPQHF. For the CDR3, the DNA is TGTGCCAGCAGCACCGGACAGTATAGCAATCAGCCCCAGCATTTT.